Below are 9 T cell receptor beta chains sequenced from a single sample in a study of blood T cell repertoires in COVID-19. Here immunoSEQ multiplex PCR was the method, and the copy in TCRdb shows in-frame clones only, minus some. This table has approximately 120,000 clones, about 74% appearing once. Sequencing was performed on peripheral blood. The origin of the receptors is a man older than 75 with COVID-19, enrolled during active disease.

This rearrangement joins TRBV30 to TRBJ1-2; 7 nucleotides agree with TRBD1. CDR1 is GTSNPN, CDR2 SVGIG, per germline (reference sequence). Trimming at V came to 0 bases and at J to 5 bases, leaving 3 bases not matched to a gene. The CDR3 is 13 amino acids. CDR3 in amino acids: CAWSVQGYYGYTF. Written as DNA, the CDR3 is TGTGCCTGGAGTGTACAGGGGTATTATGGCTACACCTTC.

The chain couples TRBV28 to TRBJ2-7, with 9 bases matching TRBD2. The CDR3 runs 13 residues. Trimming cost V 6 bases and J 4 bases; bases outside gene matches: 4. In germline, CDR1 is MDHEN, CDR2 SYDVKM. Here the CDR3 reads CASSLTSGYEQYF. The CDR3 DNA reads TGTGCCAGCAGCTTGACTAGCGGTTACGAGCAGTACTTC. Full variable domain (remainder filled in from reference TRBV28 and TRBJ2-7): DVKVTQSSRYLVKRTGEKVFLECVQDMDHENMFWYRQDPGLGLRLIYFSYDVKMKEKGDIPEGYSVSREKKERFSLILESASTNQTSMYLCASSLTSGYEQYFGPGTRLTVT.

The gene calls are TRBV3-1 (or the pseudogene TRBV3-2) and TRBJ2-7; D call uncertain. The CDR3 is made up of 11 amino acids. Germline V lookup: CDR1 LGHDT, CDR2 YNNKEL (reference sequence). V lost 4 bases to trimming and J lost 6 bases, with 7 bases between them. This chain's CDR3 is CASSPGVEQYF. CDR3 bases: TGTGCCAGCAGCCCGGGTGTCGAGCAGTACTTC.

The rearrangement uses TRBV28 and TRBJ1-4; D might be TRBD1 (6 bases). V lost 11 bases to trimming and J lost 3 bases, with 13 bases between them. The germline CDR1 and CDR2 sequences are MDHEN and SYDVKM. The CDR3 has 13 residues. The chain's CDR3 is CAGRGGANEKLFF. CDR3 nucleotides: TGTGCCGGACGAGGGGGGGCTAATGAAAAACTGTTTTTT.

This chain links TRBV2 with TRBJ2-1, with D possibly TRBD2 on 6 matching bases. V lost 1 base, J lost 10 bases, and 11 bases lay in between. Looked up from germline, CDR1 is SNHLY and CDR2 is FYNNEI. The CDR3 consists of 13 residues. The CDR3 loop is CASSEVVAGEQFF. CDR3 in DNA: TGTGCCAGCAGTGAAGTTGTGGCGGGAGAGCAGTTCTTC.

The J gene is TRBJ1-1, the V gene TRBV20-1; 9 bases line up with TRBD1. Germline V gene data show CDR1 as DFQATT and CDR2 as SNEGSKA (reference sequence). The CDR3 spans 11 residues. V lost 7 bases, J lost 5 bases, and 2 bases stayed unmatched. In DNA form, the CDR3 reads TGCAGTGGGACAGGGGATACTGAAGCTTTCTTT. This codes for CSGTGDTEAFF.

This chain connects TRBV23-1 to TRBJ2-3; D is unclear. TRBV23-1 is given ORF status, its function remaining uncertain. The CDR3 is made up of 16 amino acids. Trimming took off 0 bases at V and 2 bases at J, with 12 bases between the two ends. The DNA for the CDR3 is TGCGCCAGCAGTCAATCGAGTGATGCCGCCACAGATACGCAGTATTTT. The encoded protein is CASSQSSDAATDTQYF.

The chain links TRBV28 to TRBJ2-7; 7 nucleotides match TRBD2. Germline CDR1 reads MDHEN; CDR2 reads SYDVKM. The CDR3 length is 15 residues. Germline trimming cut 5 bases from V and 3 bases from J; bases unmatched to any gene: 10. This CDR3 reads CASSSVGLGFYEQYF. In DNA form, the CDR3 reads TGTGCCAGCAGTAGTGTTGGACTAGGCTTCTACGAGCAGTACTTC.

The V gene is TRBV5-1, the J gene TRBJ2-1; 8 nucleotides align to TRBD2. Germline V gene sequence: CDR1 SGHRS, CDR2 YFSETQ. V was clipped by 4 bases and J by 8 bases; unmatched bases: 11. This CDR3 has 15 residues. CDR3 sequence reads: CASSPSGSLSDEQFF. The CDR3 bases are TGCGCCAGCAGCCCAAGCGGGAGTCTAAGCGATGAGCAGTTCTTC.